This is a list of T cell receptor beta chains from one sample in a study of shared clonotypes between healthy human individuals. Assay: immunoSEQ multiplex PCR; the TCRdb copy retains only in-frame clones and omits some. The data contain roughly 1,800,000 clones, about 95% of them seen just once; the ten biggest clones take up 1% to 1.5%. Sequenced material: naive CD8+ T cells sorted from blood. These receptor sequences come from a man aged 18 to 29 in good health. Both conserved end residues are part of each CDR3. The D gene is left open where the match is weak. Where a row states a size, it is once, few, many or the class of an expanded clone; other rows omit it.

j_gene: TRBJ2-7
d_gene: NA
v_gene: TRBV19
abundance: NA
CDR3aa: CASSPGFLYEQYF
CDR3nt: TGTGCCAGTAGCCCGGGTTTTCTCTACGAGCAGTACTTC

j_gene: TRBJ2-7
d_gene: TRBD1
v_gene: TRBV6-1
abundance: NA
CDR3aa: CASSELTGTYF
CDR3nt: TGTGCCAGCAGTGAGCTGACAGGGACGTACTTC

j_gene: TRBJ2-7
d_gene: TRBD1
v_gene: TRBV6-1
abundance: NA
CDR3aa: CASSGRQGAGEQYF
CDR3nt: TGTGCCAGCAGTGGCCGACAGGGGGCTGGCGAGCAGTACTTC

j_gene: TRBJ2-2
d_gene: NA
v_gene: TRBV9
abundance: NA
CDR3aa: CASSVSSLAPSNTGELFF
CDR3nt: TGTGCCAGCAGCGTATCTTCACTAGCCCCCTCAAACACCGGGGAGCTGTTTTTT

j_gene: TRBJ2-3
d_gene: NA
v_gene: TRBV5-8
abundance: NA
CDR3aa: CASSPQDQSTDTQYF
CDR3nt: TGTGCCAGCAGCCCCCAAGACCAGAGCACAGATACGCAGTATTTT

j_gene: TRBJ2-3
d_gene: NA
v_gene: TRBV5-1
abundance: NA
CDR3aa: CASSLAKTTDTQYF
CDR3nt: TGCGCCAGCAGCTTGGCAAAGACCACAGATACGCAGTATTTT

j_gene: TRBJ1-1
d_gene: NA
v_gene: TRBV10-3
abundance: NA
CDR3aa: CAINLEQGGTEAFF
CDR3nt: TGTGCCATCAATCTTGAACAGGGAGGAACTGAAGCTTTCTTT

j_gene: TRBJ1-1
d_gene: NA
v_gene: TRBV6-5
abundance: NA
CDR3aa: CASKGGVMNTEAFF
CDR3nt: TGTGCCAGCAAGGGAGGGGTCATGAACACTGAAGCTTTCTTT

j_gene: TRBJ1-5
d_gene: NA
v_gene: TRBV27
abundance: NA
CDR3aa: CASSFTEGGQPQHF
CDR3nt: TGTGCCAGCAGTTTTACTGAGGGAGGACAGCCCCAGCATTTT

j_gene: TRBJ2-7
d_gene: TRBD1
v_gene: TRBV30
abundance: NA
CDR3aa: CAWSVSAGGYEQYF
CDR3nt: TGTGCCTGGAGTGTTTCGGCAGGGGGTTACGAGCAGTACTTC

j_gene: TRBJ2-1
d_gene: NA
v_gene: TRBV6-6
abundance: NA
CDR3aa: CASSYSAGTLYNEQFF
CDR3nt: TGTGCCAGCAGTTACTCGGCGGGGACGCTCTACAATGAGCAGTTCTTC

j_gene: TRBJ2-1
d_gene: TRBD1
v_gene: TRBV4-1
abundance: NA
CDR3aa: CASSQALYFNRGDNEQFF
CDR3nt: TGCGCCAGCAGCCAAGCGTTATACTTTAACAGGGGGGACAATGAGCAGTTCTTC

j_gene: TRBJ2-1
d_gene: TRBD2
v_gene: TRBV4-3
abundance: NA
CDR3aa: CASSPYSGLVGHEQFF
CDR3nt: TGCGCCAGCAGCCCCTATTCTGGACTAGTTGGACATGAGCAGTTCTTC

j_gene: TRBJ1-5
d_gene: NA
v_gene: TRBV27
abundance: NA
CDR3aa: CASSLSMGPVGLPQHF
CDR3nt: TGTGCCAGCAGTTTATCGATGGGGCCCGTGGGACTGCCCCAGCATTTT

j_gene: TRBJ1-5
d_gene: NA
v_gene: TRBV19
abundance: NA
CDR3aa: CASLQGYNQPQHF
CDR3nt: TGTGCCAGCCTACAGGGTTACAATCAGCCCCAGCATTTT

j_gene: TRBJ2-7
d_gene: NA
v_gene: TRBV6-6
abundance: NA
CDR3aa: CASSYPQTYEQYF
CDR3nt: TGTGCCAGCAGTTACCCTCAAACCTACGAGCAGTACTTC

j_gene: TRBJ1-2
d_gene: NA
v_gene: TRBV5-1
abundance: NA
CDR3aa: CASSFAGANYGYTF
CDR3nt: TGCGCCAGCAGCTTTGCGGGGGCTAACTATGGCTACACCTTC

j_gene: TRBJ1-5
d_gene: TRBD1
v_gene: TRBV19
abundance: NA
CDR3aa: CASSMWTGQGGNQPQHF
CDR3nt: TGTGCCAGTAGTATGTGGACTGGACAGGGTGGCAATCAGCCCCAGCATTTT

j_gene: TRBJ1-1
d_gene: NA
v_gene: TRBV6-5
abundance: NA
CDR3aa: CASSYSEGTLMAFF
CDR3nt: TGTGCCAGCAGTTACTCTGAGGGGACGTTGATGGCTTTCTTT

j_gene: TRBJ2-7
d_gene: TRBD1
v_gene: TRBV19
abundance: NA
CDR3aa: CASSIVAGGAYEQYF
CDR3nt: TGTGCCAGTAGTATAGTAGCAGGGGGCGCTTACGAGCAGTACTTC

j_gene: TRBJ2-3
d_gene: NA
v_gene: TRBV18
abundance: NA
CDR3aa: CASSPEPLGGGTDTQYF
CDR3nt: TGTGCCAGCTCACCCGAGCCTCTAGGGGGGGGCACAGATACGCAGTATTTT

j_gene: TRBJ2-7
d_gene: TRBD2
v_gene: TRBV10-2
abundance: NA
CDR3aa: CASSESPSGWEQYF
CDR3nt: TGCGCCAGCAGTGAGTCGCCTAGCGGGTGGGAGCAGTACTTC

j_gene: TRBJ2-1
d_gene: NA
v_gene: TRBV9
abundance: NA
CDR3aa: CASSVGGPTYNEQFF
CDR3nt: TGTGCCAGCAGCGTAGGGGGGCCTACTTACAATGAGCAGTTCTTC

j_gene: TRBJ1-5
d_gene: NA
v_gene: TRBV7-6
abundance: few
CDR3aa: CASSPSGNQPQHF
CDR3nt: TGTGCCAGCAGCCCATCAGGGAATCAGCCCCAGCATTTT

j_gene: TRBJ1-5
d_gene: NA
v_gene: TRBV7-8
abundance: few
CDR3aa: CASSTTTDSNQPQHF
CDR3nt: TGTGCCAGCAGCACCACGACAGATAGCAATCAGCCCCAGCATTTT

j_gene: TRBJ2-3
d_gene: NA
v_gene: TRBV2
abundance: once
CDR3aa: CASSEETTPDTQYF
CDR3nt: TGTGCCAGCAGTGAAGAGACTACCCCAGATACGCAGTATTTT

j_gene: TRBJ1-2
d_gene: NA
v_gene: TRBV2
abundance: NA
CDR3aa: CASRSYGYTF
CDR3nt: TGTGCCAGCAGAAGTTATGGCTACACCTTC

j_gene: TRBJ2-7
d_gene: NA
v_gene: TRBV5-6
abundance: once
CDR3aa: CASSRYIDRYEQYF
CDR3nt: TGTGCCAGCAGCCGATACATAGACAGGTACGAGCAGTACTTC

j_gene: TRBJ2-1
d_gene: TRBD1
v_gene: TRBV11-1
abundance: NA
CDR3aa: CASSFGQAGNEQFF
CDR3nt: TGTGCCAGCAGCTTCGGACAGGCTGGCAATGAGCAGTTCTTC

j_gene: TRBJ2-2
d_gene: NA
v_gene: TRBV10-1
abundance: NA
CDR3aa: CASSESLSPGELFF
CDR3nt: TGCGCCAGCAGTGAGAGTTTGAGCCCCGGGGAGCTGTTTTTT

j_gene: TRBJ2-3
d_gene: NA
v_gene: TRBV9
abundance: NA
CDR3aa: CASRQENTDTQYF
CDR3nt: TGTGCCAGCAGACAAGAAAACACAGATACGCAGTATTTT

j_gene: TRBJ2-7
d_gene: NA
v_gene: TRBV4-1
abundance: NA
CDR3aa: CASSQDPHSDYEQYF
CDR3nt: TGCGCCAGCAGCCAAGATCCTCATAGCGACTACGAGCAGTACTTC

j_gene: TRBJ2-1
d_gene: TRBD2
v_gene: TRBV4-3
abundance: once
CDR3aa: CASSQRLAGGDYNEQFF
CDR3nt: TGCGCCAGCAGCCAAAGACTAGCGGGAGGGGACTACAATGAGCAGTTCTTC

j_gene: TRBJ2-7
d_gene: NA
v_gene: TRBV27
abundance: NA
CDR3aa: CASRGRTSYEQYF
CDR3nt: TGTGCCAGCAGGGGTAGGACTTCCTACGAGCAGTACTTC

j_gene: TRBJ2-5
d_gene: NA
v_gene: TRBV19
abundance: few
CDR3aa: CASSIDWEETQYF
CDR3nt: TGTGCCAGTAGTATAGATTGGGAAGAGACCCAGTACTTC

j_gene: TRBJ1-6
d_gene: NA
v_gene: TRBV4-3
abundance: NA
CDR3aa: CASSQEDSRTNPNSPLHF
CDR3nt: TGCGCCAGCAGCCAAGAGGACTCCCGAACGAACCCTAATTCACCCCTCCACTTT

j_gene: TRBJ2-5
d_gene: TRBD1
v_gene: TRBV29-1
abundance: NA
CDR3aa: CSVGEGQGKETQYF
CDR3nt: TGCAGCGTTGGGGAGGGACAGGGGAAAGAGACCCAGTACTTC

j_gene: TRBJ1-2
d_gene: NA
v_gene: TRBV29-1
abundance: few
CDR3aa: CSAAPGYGYTF
CDR3nt: TGCAGCGCTGCTCCGGGCTATGGCTACACCTTC

j_gene: TRBJ2-7
d_gene: NA
v_gene: TRBV27
abundance: NA
CDR3aa: CASSFAGDSYEQYF
CDR3nt: TGTGCCAGCAGTTTCGCAGGCGACTCCTACGAGCAGTACTTC

j_gene: TRBJ2-3
d_gene: NA
v_gene: TRBV4-1
abundance: NA
CDR3aa: CASSQGSSTDTQYF
CDR3nt: TGCGCCAGCAGCCAGGGGTCTAGCACAGATACGCAGTATTTT

j_gene: TRBJ1-5
d_gene: NA
v_gene: TRBV2
abundance: NA
CDR3aa: CASRETRDSNQPQHF
CDR3nt: TGTGCCAGCAGAGAGACACGAGATAGCAATCAGCCCCAGCATTTT

j_gene: TRBJ2-3
d_gene: TRBD2
v_gene: TRBV2
abundance: once
CDR3aa: CASGAGAGSDPAQYF
CDR3nt: TGTGCCAGCGGAGCGGGAGCGGGGAGCGACCCGGCGCAGTATTTT

j_gene: TRBJ2-1
d_gene: TRBD2
v_gene: TRBV28
abundance: NA
CDR3aa: CASASGAGGTYNEQFF
CDR3nt: TGTGCCAGCGCTTCGGGGGCGGGAGGGACCTACAATGAGCAGTTCTTC

j_gene: TRBJ1-5
d_gene: NA
v_gene: TRBV4-1
abundance: NA
CDR3aa: CASSQDAWGGADQPQHF
CDR3nt: TGCGCCAGCAGCCAAGATGCATGGGGGGGCGCGGATCAGCCCCAGCATTTT

j_gene: TRBJ2-5
d_gene: NA
v_gene: TRBV4-3
abundance: NA
CDR3aa: CASSQDPHREGGETQYF
CDR3nt: TGCGCCAGCAGCCAAGATCCCCACAGGGAGGGGGGGGAGACCCAGTACTTC

j_gene: TRBJ2-6
d_gene: NA
v_gene: TRBV28
abundance: NA
CDR3aa: CASSIGANVLTF
CDR3nt: TGTGCCAGCTCGATAGGGGCCAACGTCCTGACTTTC

j_gene: TRBJ2-3
d_gene: TRBD2
v_gene: TRBV9
abundance: NA
CDR3aa: CASSVSGGSSTDTQYF
CDR3nt: TGTGCCAGCAGCGTAAGCGGGGGTTCTAGCACAGATACGCAGTATTTT

j_gene: TRBJ2-7
d_gene: NA
v_gene: TRBV29-1
abundance: once
CDR3aa: CSVEEGGGKYEQYF
CDR3nt: TGCAGCGTAGAGGAGGGAGGGGGCAAATACGAGCAGTACTTC

j_gene: TRBJ2-2
d_gene: NA
v_gene: TRBV5-4
abundance: NA
CDR3aa: CASSLEQIPTNTGELFF
CDR3nt: TGTGCCAGCAGCTTGGAACAGATTCCGACTAACACCGGGGAGCTGTTTTTT

j_gene: TRBJ2-7
d_gene: NA
v_gene: TRBV5-4
abundance: NA
CDR3aa: CASSLDPETYEQYF
CDR3nt: TGTGCCAGCAGCTTGGATCCCGAAACCTACGAGCAGTACTTC

j_gene: TRBJ2-7
d_gene: TRBD2
v_gene: TRBV5-4
abundance: NA
CDR3aa: CASSFSGGPLGEQYF
CDR3nt: TGTGCCAGCAGCTTTAGCGGGGGCCCGCTGGGAGAGCAGTACTTC

j_gene: TRBJ2-7
d_gene: NA
v_gene: TRBV4-3
abundance: NA
CDR3aa: CASSQDFRPDSYEQYF
CDR3nt: TGCGCCAGCAGCCAAGATTTCAGGCCCGACTCCTACGAGCAGTACTTC

j_gene: TRBJ1-2
d_gene: TRBD1
v_gene: TRBV7-8
abundance: NA
CDR3aa: CASSQGSGQGAPRYGYTF
CDR3nt: TGTGCCAGCAGCCAAGGATCGGGACAGGGGGCGCCTAGGTATGGCTACACCTTC

j_gene: TRBJ1-2
d_gene: NA
v_gene: TRBV7-9
abundance: NA
CDR3aa: CASSLEGVGYTF
CDR3nt: TGTGCCAGCAGCTTGGAGGGTGTGGGCTACACCTTC

j_gene: TRBJ2-3
d_gene: NA
v_gene: TRBV5-6
abundance: NA
CDR3aa: CASSFVLTTDTQYF
CDR3nt: TGTGCCAGCAGCTTCGTCCTAACCACAGATACGCAGTATTTT

j_gene: TRBJ1-3
d_gene: NA
v_gene: TRBV6-6
abundance: NA
CDR3aa: CASSREGNTIYF
CDR3nt: TGTGCCAGCAGCCGGGAGGGAAACACCATATATTTT

j_gene: TRBJ1-1
d_gene: NA
v_gene: TRBV4-1
abundance: NA
CDR3aa: CASSQVRVENTEAFF
CDR3nt: TGCGCCAGCAGCCAGGTCAGGGTTGAGAACACTGAAGCTTTCTTT

j_gene: TRBJ2-5
d_gene: NA
v_gene: TRBV11-2
abundance: NA
CDR3aa: CASSLDWSIQETQYF
CDR3nt: TGTGCCAGCAGCTTAGATTGGAGTATCCAAGAGACCCAGTACTTC

j_gene: TRBJ2-7
d_gene: NA
v_gene: TRBV2
abundance: NA
CDR3aa: CASSDAGSSYEQYF
CDR3nt: TGTGCCAGCAGTGACGCAGGGTCCTCCTACGAGCAGTACTTC

j_gene: TRBJ2-7
d_gene: TRBD2
v_gene: TRBV7-9
abundance: NA
CDR3aa: CASSSPTSGRDEQYF
CDR3nt: TGTGCCAGCAGCTCGCCGACTAGCGGACGCGACGAGCAGTACTTC